Shown below are 4 T cell receptor beta chains from a single sample sequenced in a study of regulatory T cells in long-lasting Graves disease. Sample time point: persistent/refractory GD, antithyroid drugs over 5 years with positive TRAb. There was RNA extracted from PBMCs, and the TCR library was made from it. Investigators prepared the TCR beta libraries by applying iRepertoire HTBI primers and Arm-PCR of CDR3 regions. TCRdb independently ran MiXCR on the multiplex PCR reads; one entry per CDR3 protein. The sample holds around 500,000 distinct CDR3 sequences, less than 25% seen once. The source was peripheral blood mononuclear cells (PBMCs), collected when the disease was refractory, from a patient treated with antithyroid drugs. These receptors were taken from a female donor with Graves disease.

This clonotype showed up many times. The chain has TRBV28 and TRBJ1-5; TRBD1 might be the D (5 bases). The CDR3 runs 15 residues. Germline V gene sequence: CDR1 MDHEN, CDR2 SYDVKM. V was trimmed by 8 bases and J by 6 bases, leaving 20 bases between them. The CDR3 loop reads CASPPVGGVVQPQHF. The CDR3 bases are TGTGCCAGCCCCCCGGTGGGAGGGGTGGTTCAGCCCCAGCATTTT.

Worth noting for this clonotype: Possible read error: a much larger clone is one base away. As DNA, the CDR3 is TGTGCCAGCAGTTTATTAGACTTATATAGCTACACCTTC. This sequence encodes CASSLLDLYSYTF. The chain employs TRBV28 and TRBJ1-2; no definite D call. The CDR3 covers 13 residues. V lost 1 base to trimming and J lost 9 bases, with 12 bases between them. Germline V gives CDR1 MDHEN, CDR2 SYDVKM.

This clonotype was found a few times. This chain joins TRBV24-1 and TRBJ2-1; 9 bases are a match to TRBD1. Trimming removed 4 bases from V and 4 bases from J; junction bases left unmatched: 7. The CDR3 runs to 16 residues. CDR1 KGHDR and CDR2 SFDVKD come from the germline V gene. The CDR3 is CATSEPGTGMYNEQFF. CDR3 nucleotides: TGTGCCACCAGTGAACCCGGGACAGGGATGTACAATGAGCAGTTCTTC.

The chain has TRBV6-2 or TRBV6-3 and TRBJ1-5; maybe TRBD1 (5 bases). V dropped 7 bases and J dropped 6 bases, with 13 bases sitting between them. CDR1 and CDR2 from the germline V gene are MNHEY and SVGEGT. The CDR3 is 13 amino acids. For the CDR3, the DNA is TGTGCCAGCAAAAGGGCAGGGCTTCAGCCCCAGCATTTT. This translates into CASKRAGLQPQHF.